The following is a TCR beta chain sequence with its context. What it binds is not known. This CDR3 is built from 13 residues. CDR1 is MNHEY, CDR2 SVGAGI, per germline. Trimming at V came to 5 bases and at J to 3 bases, leaving 1 base not matched to a gene. Primers included in the PCR were 60 Vbeta and 13 Jbeta primers. In the study's own analysis: Roughly 11 million shared chains were among about 80 million unique TCR beta chains counted in a later analysis. Sequencing was performed with immunoSEQ multiplex PCR; in TCRdb, only in-frame clones are kept and a portion is missing. The DNA was the basis for D and trimming; V, J and clone size are from that table. In the table there are 100,000 to 150,000 clones, over 75% of which are singletons. This record belongs to a study of cytomegalovirus exposure and HLA in healthy donors. Regarding the study as a whole: Published work reported that the classifier diagnosed cytomegalovirus status with high specificity and sensitivity.

This clonotype was obtained from a man in his thirties or forties in good health and CMV-seronegative. Sequenced material: PBMCs. The chain employs TRBV6-5 and TRBJ1-2, with TRBD1 matching over 9 bases. In nucleotides, the CDR3 is TGTGCCAGCAGTCGGACAGGGGACTATGGCTACACCTTC. Translation gives CASSRTGDYGYTF.